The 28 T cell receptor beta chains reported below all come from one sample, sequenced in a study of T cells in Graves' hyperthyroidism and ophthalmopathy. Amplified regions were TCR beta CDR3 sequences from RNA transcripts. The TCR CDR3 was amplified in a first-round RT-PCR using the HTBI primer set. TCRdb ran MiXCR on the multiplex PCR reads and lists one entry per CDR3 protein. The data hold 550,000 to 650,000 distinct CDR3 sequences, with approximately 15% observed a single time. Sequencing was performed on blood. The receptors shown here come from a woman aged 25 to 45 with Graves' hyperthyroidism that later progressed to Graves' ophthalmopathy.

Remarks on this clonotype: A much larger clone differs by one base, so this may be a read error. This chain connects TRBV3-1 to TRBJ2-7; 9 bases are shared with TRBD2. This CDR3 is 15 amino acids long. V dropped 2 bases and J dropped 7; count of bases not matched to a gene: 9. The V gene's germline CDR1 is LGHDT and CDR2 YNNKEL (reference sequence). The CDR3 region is CASSQRLAGKDEQYF. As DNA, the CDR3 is TGTGCCAGCAGCCAAAGGCTAGCGGGAAAAGATGAGCAGTACTTC.

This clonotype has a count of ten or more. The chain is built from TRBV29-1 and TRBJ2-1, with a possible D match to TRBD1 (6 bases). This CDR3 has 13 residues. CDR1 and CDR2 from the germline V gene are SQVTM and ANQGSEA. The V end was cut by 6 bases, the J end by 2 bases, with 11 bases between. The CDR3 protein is CSVTYRAYNEQFF. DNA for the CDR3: TGCAGCGTAACTTACAGGGCCTACAATGAGCAGTTCTTC.

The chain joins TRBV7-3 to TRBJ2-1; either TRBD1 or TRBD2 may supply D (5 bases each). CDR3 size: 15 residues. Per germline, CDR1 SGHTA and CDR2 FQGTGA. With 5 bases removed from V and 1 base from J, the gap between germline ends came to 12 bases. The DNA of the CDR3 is TGTGCCAGCAGCGTCCTAGGGGAGTCCTACAATGAGCAGTTCTTC. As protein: CASSVLGESYNEQFF.

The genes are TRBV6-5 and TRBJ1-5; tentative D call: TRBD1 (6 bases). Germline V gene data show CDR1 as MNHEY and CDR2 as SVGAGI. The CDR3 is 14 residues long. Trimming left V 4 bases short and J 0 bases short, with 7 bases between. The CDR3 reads CASSWGHSNQPQHF. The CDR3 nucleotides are TGTGCCAGCAGTTGGGGACATAGCAATCAGCCCCAGCATTTT.

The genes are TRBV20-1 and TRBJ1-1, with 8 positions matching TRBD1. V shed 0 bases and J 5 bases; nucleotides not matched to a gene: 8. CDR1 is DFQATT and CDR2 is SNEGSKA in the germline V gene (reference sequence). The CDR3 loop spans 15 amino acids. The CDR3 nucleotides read TGCAGTGCTAGAGATCATCAGGGGGCGTTAACTGAAGCTTTCTTT. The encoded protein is CSARDHQGALTEAFF.

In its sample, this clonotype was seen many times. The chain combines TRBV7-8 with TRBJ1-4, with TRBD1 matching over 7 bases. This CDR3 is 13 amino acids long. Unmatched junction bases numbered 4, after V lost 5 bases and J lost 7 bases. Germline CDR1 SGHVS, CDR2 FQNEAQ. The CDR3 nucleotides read TGTGCCAGCAGCCGCGACAGGGTTGAAAAACTGTTTTTT. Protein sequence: CASSRDRVEKLFF.

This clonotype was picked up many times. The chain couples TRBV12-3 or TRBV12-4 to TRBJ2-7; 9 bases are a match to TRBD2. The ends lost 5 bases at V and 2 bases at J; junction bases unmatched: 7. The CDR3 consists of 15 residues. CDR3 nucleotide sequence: TGTGCCAGCAGTCCTAGCGGGAAGGGAACCTACGAGCAGTACTTC. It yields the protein CASSPSGKGTYEQYF.

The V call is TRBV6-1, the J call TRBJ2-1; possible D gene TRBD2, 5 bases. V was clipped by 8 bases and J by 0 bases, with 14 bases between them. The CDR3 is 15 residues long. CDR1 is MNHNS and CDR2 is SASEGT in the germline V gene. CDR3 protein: CASSTTFLSYNEQFF. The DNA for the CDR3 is TGTGCCAGCTCGACTACTTTCCTCTCCTACAATGAGCAGTTCTTC.

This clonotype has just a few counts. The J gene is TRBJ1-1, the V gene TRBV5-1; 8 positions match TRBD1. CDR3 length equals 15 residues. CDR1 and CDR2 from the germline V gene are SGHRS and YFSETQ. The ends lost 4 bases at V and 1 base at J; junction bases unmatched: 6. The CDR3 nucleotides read TGCGCCAGCAGCAGAACGGGACAGGAGAACACTGAAGCTTTCTTT. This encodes CASSRTGQENTEAFF.

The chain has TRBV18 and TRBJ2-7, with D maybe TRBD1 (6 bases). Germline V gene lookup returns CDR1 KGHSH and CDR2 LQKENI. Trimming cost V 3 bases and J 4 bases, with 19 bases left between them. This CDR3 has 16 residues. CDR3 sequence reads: CASSPLEQGASYEQYF. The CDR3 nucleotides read TGTGCCAGCTCACCGCTAGAACAGGGCGCGAGTTACGAGCAGTACTTC.

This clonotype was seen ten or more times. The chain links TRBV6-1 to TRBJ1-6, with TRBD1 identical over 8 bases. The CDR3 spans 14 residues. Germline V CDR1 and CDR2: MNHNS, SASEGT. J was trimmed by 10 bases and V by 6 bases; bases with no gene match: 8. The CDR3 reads CASRRGQGGSPLHF. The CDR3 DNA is TGTGCCAGCAGACGCGGACAGGGAGGGTCACCCCTCCACTTT.

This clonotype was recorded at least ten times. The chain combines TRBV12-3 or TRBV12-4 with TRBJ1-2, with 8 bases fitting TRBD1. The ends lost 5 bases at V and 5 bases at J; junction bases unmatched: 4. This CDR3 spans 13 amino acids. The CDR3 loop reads CASSPDRGYGYTF. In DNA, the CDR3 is TGTGCCAGCAGTCCCGACAGGGGTTATGGCTACACCTTC.

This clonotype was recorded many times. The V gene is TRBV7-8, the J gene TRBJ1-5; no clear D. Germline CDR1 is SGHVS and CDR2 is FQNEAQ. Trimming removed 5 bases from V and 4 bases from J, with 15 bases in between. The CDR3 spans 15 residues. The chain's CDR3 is CASSVPDGGNQPQHF. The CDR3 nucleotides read TGTGCCAGCAGCGTACCCGATGGAGGTAATCAGCCCCAGCATTTT.

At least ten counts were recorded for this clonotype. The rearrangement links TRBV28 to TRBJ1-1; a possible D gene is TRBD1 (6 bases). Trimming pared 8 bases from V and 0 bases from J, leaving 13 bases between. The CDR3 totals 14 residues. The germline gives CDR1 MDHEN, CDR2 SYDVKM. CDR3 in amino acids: CASGLGHLNTEAFF. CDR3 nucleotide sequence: TGTGCCAGCGGGCTGGGACACTTGAACACTGAAGCTTTCTTT.

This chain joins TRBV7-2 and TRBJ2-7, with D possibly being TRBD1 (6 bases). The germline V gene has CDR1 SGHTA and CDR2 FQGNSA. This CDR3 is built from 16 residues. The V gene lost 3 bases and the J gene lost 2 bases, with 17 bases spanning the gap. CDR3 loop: CASSFTGMGLPYEQYF. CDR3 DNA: TGTGCCAGCAGCTTTACAGGGATGGGGCTCCCCTACGAGCAGTACTTC.

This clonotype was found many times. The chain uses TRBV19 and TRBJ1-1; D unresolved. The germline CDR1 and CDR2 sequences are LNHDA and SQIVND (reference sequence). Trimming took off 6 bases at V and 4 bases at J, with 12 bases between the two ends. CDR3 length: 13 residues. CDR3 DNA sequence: TGTGCCAGTAGGTCAGGCCTCGGCACTGAAGCTTTCTTT. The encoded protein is CASRSGLGTEAFF.

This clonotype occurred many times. CDR3 bases: TGTGCCAGCAGCCAAGCCGACAGAGAGAACACTGAAGCTTTCTTT. Its translation: CASSQADRENTEAFF. The rearrangement joins TRBV4-2 to TRBJ1-1; a possible D gene is TRBD1 (5 bases). Trimming removed 1 base at V and 1 base at J, with 10 bases between. The CDR3 is 15 amino acids. Germline V gene sequence: CDR1 LGHNA, CDR2 YNFKEQ.

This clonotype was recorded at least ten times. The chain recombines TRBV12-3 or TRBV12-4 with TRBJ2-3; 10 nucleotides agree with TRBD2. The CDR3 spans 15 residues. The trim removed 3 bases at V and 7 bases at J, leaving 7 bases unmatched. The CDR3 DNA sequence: TGTGCCAGCAGTTTTATACTAGCGGGGACGAATACGCAGTATTTT. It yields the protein CASSFILAGTNTQYF.

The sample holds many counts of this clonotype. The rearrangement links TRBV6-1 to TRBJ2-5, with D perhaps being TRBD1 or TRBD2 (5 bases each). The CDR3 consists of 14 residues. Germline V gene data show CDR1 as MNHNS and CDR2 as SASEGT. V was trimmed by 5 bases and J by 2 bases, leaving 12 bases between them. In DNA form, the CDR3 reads TGTGCCAGCAGTAAGTGGGACGGACAAGAGACCCAGTACTTC. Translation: CASSKWDGQETQYF.

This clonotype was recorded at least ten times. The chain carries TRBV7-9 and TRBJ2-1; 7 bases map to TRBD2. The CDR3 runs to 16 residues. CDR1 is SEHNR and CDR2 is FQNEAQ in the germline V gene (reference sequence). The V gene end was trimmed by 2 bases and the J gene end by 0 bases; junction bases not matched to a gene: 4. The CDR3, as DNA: TGTGCCAGCAGCTTAAAAGGCGGGAGCTCCTACAATGAGCAGTTCTTC. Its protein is CASSLKGGSSYNEQFF.

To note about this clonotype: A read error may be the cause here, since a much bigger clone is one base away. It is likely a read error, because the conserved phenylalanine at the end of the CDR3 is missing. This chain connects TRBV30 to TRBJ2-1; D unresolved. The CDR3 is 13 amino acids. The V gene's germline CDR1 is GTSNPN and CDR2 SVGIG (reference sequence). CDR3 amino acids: CAWSDSSYNEQFL. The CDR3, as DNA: TGTGCTTGGAGTGATAGCTCCTACAATGAGCAGTTCCTC.

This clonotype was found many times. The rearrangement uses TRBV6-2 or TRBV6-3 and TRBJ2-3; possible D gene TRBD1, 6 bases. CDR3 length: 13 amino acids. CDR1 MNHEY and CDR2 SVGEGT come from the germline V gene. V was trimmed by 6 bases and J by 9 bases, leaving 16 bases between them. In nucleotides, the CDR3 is TGTGCCAGCAGACAACCAGGGGTGGAAACGCAGTATTTT. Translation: CASRQPGVETQYF.

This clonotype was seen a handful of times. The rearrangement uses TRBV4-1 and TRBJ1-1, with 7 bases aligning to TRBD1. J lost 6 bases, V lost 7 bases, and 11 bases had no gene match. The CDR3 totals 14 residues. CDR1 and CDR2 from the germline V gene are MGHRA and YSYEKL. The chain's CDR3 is CASTRRLGGPEAFF. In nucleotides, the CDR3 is TGCGCCAGCACCCGTAGACTAGGGGGCCCTGAAGCTTTCTTT.

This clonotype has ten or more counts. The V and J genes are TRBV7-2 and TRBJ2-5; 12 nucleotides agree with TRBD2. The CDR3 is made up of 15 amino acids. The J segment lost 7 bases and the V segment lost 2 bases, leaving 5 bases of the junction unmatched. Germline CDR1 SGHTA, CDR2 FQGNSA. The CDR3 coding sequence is TGTGCCAGCAGCTTACTAGCGGGGGGGGTGGGGACCCAGTACTTC. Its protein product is CASSLLAGGVGTQYF.

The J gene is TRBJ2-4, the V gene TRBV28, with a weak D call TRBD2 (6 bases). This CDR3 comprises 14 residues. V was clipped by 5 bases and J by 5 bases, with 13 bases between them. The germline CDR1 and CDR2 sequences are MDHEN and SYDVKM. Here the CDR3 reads CASSPLREQNIQYF. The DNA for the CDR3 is TGTGCCAGCAGTCCTCTCCGGGAGCAAAACATTCAGTACTTC.

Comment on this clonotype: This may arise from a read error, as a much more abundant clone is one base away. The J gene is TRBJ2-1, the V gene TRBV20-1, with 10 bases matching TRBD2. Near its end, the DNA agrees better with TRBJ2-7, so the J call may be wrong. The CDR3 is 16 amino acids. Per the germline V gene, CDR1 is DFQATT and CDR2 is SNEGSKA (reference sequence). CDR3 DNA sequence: TGCAGTGCTAGTCAACCGACTAGCGGGTCCTACAATGAGCAGTACTTC. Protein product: CSASQPTSGSYNEQYF.

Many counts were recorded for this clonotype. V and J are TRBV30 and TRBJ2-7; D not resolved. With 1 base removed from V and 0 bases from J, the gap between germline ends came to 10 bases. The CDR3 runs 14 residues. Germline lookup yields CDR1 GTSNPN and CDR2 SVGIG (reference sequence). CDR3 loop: CAWSGMASSYEQYF. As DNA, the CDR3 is TGTGCCTGGAGTGGAATGGCTAGCTCCTACGAGCAGTACTTC. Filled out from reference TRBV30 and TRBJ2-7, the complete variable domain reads SQTIHQWPATLVQPVGSPLSLECTVEGTSNPNLYWYRQAAGRGLQLLFYSVGIGQISSEVPQNLSASRPQDRQFILSSKKLLLSDSGFYLCAWSGMASSYEQYFGPGTRLTVT.

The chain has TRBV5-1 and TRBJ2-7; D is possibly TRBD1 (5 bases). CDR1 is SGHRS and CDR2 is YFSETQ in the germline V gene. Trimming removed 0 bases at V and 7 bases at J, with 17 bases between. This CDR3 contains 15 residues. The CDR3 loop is CASSLGSSVGLEQYF. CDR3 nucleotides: TGCGCCAGCAGCTTGGGGTCCTCGGTGGGGCTGGAGCAGTACTTC.